The clone carrying this T cell receptor beta chain was counted a few times. The target antigen is unknown. TCRdb called the 5' RACE reads again in MiXCR, with one record for every CDR3 protein. The repertoire holds approximately 590,000 distinct CDR3 sequences, 9.6% seen once, with roughly 3% in the top ten. This record comes from a study of identical twins. Study results and limitations: The authors noted that invariant MAIT and iNKT cells could partly confound zero-insertion analyses.

The CDR3 runs 18 residues. The V gene lost 7 bases and the J gene lost 3 bases, with 25 bases spanning the gap. The germline V gene encodes CDR1 MNHEY and CDR2 SVGEGT. These records were also assigned to another study, of yellow fever vaccine responses in identical twins.

The genes are TRBV6-2 or TRBV6-3 and TRBJ2-1; D tentatively reads TRBD1 or TRBD2 (5 bases each). Sequenced: PBMCs. The clonotype was recovered from a woman between 18 and 30 years old in good health. CDR3 bases: TGTGCCAGCAAACCCGGGACCTCCATCAACCGAATCTACAATGAGCAGTTCTTC. Translated, it gives CASKPGTSINRIYNEQFF.